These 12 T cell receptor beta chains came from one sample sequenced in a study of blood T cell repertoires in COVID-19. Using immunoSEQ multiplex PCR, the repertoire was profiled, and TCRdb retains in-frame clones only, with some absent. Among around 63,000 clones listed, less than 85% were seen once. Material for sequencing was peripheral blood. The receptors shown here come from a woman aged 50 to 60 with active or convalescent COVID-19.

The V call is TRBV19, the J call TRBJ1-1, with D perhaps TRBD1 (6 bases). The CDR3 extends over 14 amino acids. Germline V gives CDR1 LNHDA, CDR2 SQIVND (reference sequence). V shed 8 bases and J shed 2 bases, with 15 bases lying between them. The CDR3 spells CASWGGSANTEAFF. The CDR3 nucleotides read TGTGCCAGTTGGGGGGGCAGCGCTAACACTGAAGCTTTCTTT.

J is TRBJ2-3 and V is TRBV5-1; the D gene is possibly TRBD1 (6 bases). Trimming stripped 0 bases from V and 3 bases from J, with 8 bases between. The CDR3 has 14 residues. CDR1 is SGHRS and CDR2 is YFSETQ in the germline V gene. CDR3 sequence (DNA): TGCGCCAGCAGCTTGGCTGGACAGACAGATACGCAGTATTTT. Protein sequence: CASSLAGQTDTQYF.

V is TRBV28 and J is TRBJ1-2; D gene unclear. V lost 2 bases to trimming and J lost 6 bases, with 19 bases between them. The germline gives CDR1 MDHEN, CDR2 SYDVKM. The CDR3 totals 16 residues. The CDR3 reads CASSLMVSGVGHGYTF. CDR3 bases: TGTGCCAGCAGTTTAATGGTTAGTGGAGTGGGTCATGGCTACACCTTC.

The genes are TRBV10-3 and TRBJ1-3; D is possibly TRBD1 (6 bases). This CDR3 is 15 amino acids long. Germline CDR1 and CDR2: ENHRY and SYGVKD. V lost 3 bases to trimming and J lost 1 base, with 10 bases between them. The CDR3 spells CAISDTGKSGNTIYF. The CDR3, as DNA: TGTGCCATCAGTGACACAGGGAAATCTGGAAACACCATATATTTT.

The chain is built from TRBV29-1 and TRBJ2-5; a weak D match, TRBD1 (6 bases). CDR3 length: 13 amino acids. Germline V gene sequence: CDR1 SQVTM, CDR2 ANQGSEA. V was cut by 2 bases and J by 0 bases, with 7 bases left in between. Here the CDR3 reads CSVERDNQETQYF. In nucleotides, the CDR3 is TGCAGCGTTGAAAGGGACAACCAAGAGACCCAGTACTTC. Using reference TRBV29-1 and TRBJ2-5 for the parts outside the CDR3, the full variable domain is SAVISQKPSRDICQRGTSLTIQCQVDSQVTMMFWYRQQPGQSLTLIATANQGSEATYESGFVIDKFPISRPNLTFSTLTVSNMSPEDSSIYLCSVERDNQETQYFGPGTRLLVL.

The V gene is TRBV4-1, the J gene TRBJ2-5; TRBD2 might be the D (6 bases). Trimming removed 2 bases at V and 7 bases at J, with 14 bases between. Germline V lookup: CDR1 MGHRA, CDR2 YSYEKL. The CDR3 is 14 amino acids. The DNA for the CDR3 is TGCGCCAGCAGCCAACGGGACTCACATGGGACCCAGTACTTC. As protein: CASSQRDSHGTQYF.

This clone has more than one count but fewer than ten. The CDR3 DNA reads TGCGCCAGCAGCCAAGATCTGCAGGGTGGGACCGGGGAGCTGTTTTTT. It specifies CASSQDLQGGTGELFF. The J gene is TRBJ2-2, the V gene TRBV4-1, with D tentatively TRBD1 (5 bases). CDR1 is MGHRA, CDR2 YSYEKL, per germline. The CDR3 is made up of 16 amino acids. Trimming shortened V by 0 bases and J by 5 bases, and 13 bases separated the two germline ends.

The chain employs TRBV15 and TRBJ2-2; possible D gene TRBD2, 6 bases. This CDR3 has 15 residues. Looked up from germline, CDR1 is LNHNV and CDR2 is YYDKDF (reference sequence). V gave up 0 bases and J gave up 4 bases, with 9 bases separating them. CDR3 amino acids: CATSRDEGLTGELFF. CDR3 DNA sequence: TGTGCCACCAGCAGAGATGAGGGACTCACCGGGGAGCTGTTTTTT.

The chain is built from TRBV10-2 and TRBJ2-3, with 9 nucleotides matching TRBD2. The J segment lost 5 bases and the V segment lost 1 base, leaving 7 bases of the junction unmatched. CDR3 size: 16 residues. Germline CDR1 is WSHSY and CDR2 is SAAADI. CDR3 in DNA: TGCGCCAGCAGTGAGTTTGGCGGGAGGGCCGGAGATACGCAGTATTTT. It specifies CASSEFGGRAGDTQYF.

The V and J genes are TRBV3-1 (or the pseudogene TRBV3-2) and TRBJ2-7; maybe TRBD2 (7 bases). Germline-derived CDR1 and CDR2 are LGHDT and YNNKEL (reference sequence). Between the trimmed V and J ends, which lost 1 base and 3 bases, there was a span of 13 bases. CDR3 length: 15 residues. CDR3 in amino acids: CASSQAIGGGYEQYF. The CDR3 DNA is TGTGCCAGCAGCCAAGCCATAGGGGGGGGCTACGAGCAGTACTTC.

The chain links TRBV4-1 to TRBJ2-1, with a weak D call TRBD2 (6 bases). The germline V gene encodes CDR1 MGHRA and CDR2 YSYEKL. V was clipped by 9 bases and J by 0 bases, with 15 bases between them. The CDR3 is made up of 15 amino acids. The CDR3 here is CARAGTVPSYNEQFF. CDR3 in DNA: TGCGCCAGAGCCGGGACTGTCCCCTCCTACAATGAGCAGTTCTTC.

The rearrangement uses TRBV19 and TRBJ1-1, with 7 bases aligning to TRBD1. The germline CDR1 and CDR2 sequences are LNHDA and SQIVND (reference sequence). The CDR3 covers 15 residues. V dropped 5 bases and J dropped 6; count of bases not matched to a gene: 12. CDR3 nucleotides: TGTGCCAGTAGTCCGTCGACAGGGTGGGGCTCTGAAGCTTTCTTT. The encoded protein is CASSPSTGWGSEAFF. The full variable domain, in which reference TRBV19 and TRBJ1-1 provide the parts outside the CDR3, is DGGITQSPKYLFRKEGQNVTLSCEQNLNHDAMYWYRQDPGQGLRLIYYSQIVNDFQKGDIAEGYSVSREKKESFPLTVTSAQKNPTAFYLCASSPSTGWGSEAFFGQGTRLTVV.